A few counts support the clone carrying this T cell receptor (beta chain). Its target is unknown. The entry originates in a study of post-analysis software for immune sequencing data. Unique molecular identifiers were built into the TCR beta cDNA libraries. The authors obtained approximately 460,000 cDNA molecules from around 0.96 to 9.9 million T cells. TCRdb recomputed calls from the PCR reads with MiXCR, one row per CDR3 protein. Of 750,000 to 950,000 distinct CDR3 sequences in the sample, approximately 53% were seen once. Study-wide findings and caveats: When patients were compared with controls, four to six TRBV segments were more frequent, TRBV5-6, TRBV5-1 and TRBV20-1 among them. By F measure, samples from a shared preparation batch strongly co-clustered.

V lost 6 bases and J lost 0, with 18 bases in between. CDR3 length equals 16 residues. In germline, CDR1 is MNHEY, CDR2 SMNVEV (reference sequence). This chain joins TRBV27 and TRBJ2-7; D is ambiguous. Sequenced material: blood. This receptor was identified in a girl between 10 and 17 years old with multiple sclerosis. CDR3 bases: TGTGCCAGCAGGCCCCTGGGGTTGACATCCTCCTACGAGCAGTACTTC. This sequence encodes CASRPLGLTSSYEQYF.